This T cell receptor (beta chain) was identified in a study of blood T cells in healthy people across ages. In each sample, at least 7 million PBMCs were isolated. The study's findings and limits: A greater number of naive CD4+ cells and higher diversity distinguished long-lived donors from aged donors. Unsorted PBMCs blocked a conclusive comparison of naive and antigen-experienced cells.

Germline CDR1 is SEHNR and CDR2 is FQNEAQ (reference sequence). Losses at the gene ends were 1 base for V and 6 bases for J; bases not matched to a gene: 7. This CDR3 spans 16 amino acids. A sample-barcoded 5' primer and a J-beta primer mix were used in a second PCR of about 6 to 12 cycles. Through a template-switch adaptor with 12 random nucleotides, each cDNA molecule received a tag. TCRdb reprocessed the 5' RACE reads with MiXCR, giving one entry per CDR3 protein. The sample lists some 370,000 distinct CDR3 sequences, about 55% occurring once. Comments on this clonotype: Its antigen is undetermined.

The chain has TRBV7-9 and TRBJ2-1, with 9 bases aligning to TRBD1. Sequenced material: blood. The TCR originated in a man aged 60 to 69 in good health. The CDR3 protein is CASSLVGTGSFNEQFF. CDR3 nucleotides: TGTGCCAGCAGCTTAGTAGGGACAGGGAGCTTCAATGAGCAGTTCTTC.